This T cell receptor beta chain was sequenced during a study of blood T cell repertoires in COVID-19. Whole-study context: The origin of the acute and convalescent COVID-19 samples was the United States, Italy and Spain. Sample material is recorded as cDNA or gDNA derived from T cells, B-cell-depleted T cells, or PBMCs.

This clone has more than one count but fewer than ten. How the authors handled the data: Cell counts per sample came from amplifying reference gene primers. Sequenced by immunoSEQ multiplex PCR; TCRdb stores in-frame clones only, minus some. V and J calls and clone size are copied from that table; D and trimming were computed from the DNA. Seen here are 150,000 to 190,000 clones, 85% to 90% observed once, and the top ten hold around 15%. Germline V gives CDR1 GTSNPN, CDR2 SVGIG (reference sequence). Trimming removed 8 bases at V and 7 bases at J, with 20 bases between. CDR3 length: 13 amino acids. Input material: peripheral blood. The receptor was isolated from a woman in her forties with acute or convalescent COVID-19. J is TRBJ1-1 and V is TRBV30; tentatively, D is TRBD1 (5 bases). DNA for the CDR3: TGTGCCCGCGAAGGGGCAGCCGAGGTTGAAGCTTTCTTT. Amino acid sequence: CAREGAAEVEAFF. Full variable domain (missing parts from reference TRBV30 and TRBJ1-1): SQTIHQWPATLVQPVGSPLSLECTVEGTSNPNLYWYRQAAGRGLQLLFYSVGIGQISSEVPQNLSASRPQDRQFILSSKKLLLSDSGFYLCAREGAAEVEAFFGQGTRLTVV.